This T cell receptor beta chain was identified in a study of T-cell memory formation after mild COVID-19. Study context: TCR clusters showed largely donor specificity.

Only a few counts were recorded for this clonotype. What it binds is not known. Findings and caveats of the study: Later expanders leaned CD4+, whereas day 15 to 85 contracting clones were balanced CD4/CD8. Among contracting clones, CD4+ were mainly CM/EM and CD8+ enriched in EMRA. In second-wave clones peaking day 37, SARS-CoV-2 specificity remained unconfirmed.

TCRdb re-analysed the 5' RACE reads in MiXCR, keeping a single row per CDR3 protein. The sample lists around 150,000 distinct CDR3 sequences; around a tenth were seen once. CDR3 length: 12 amino acids. V was cut by 5 bases and J by 11 bases, with 14 bases left in between. The germline V gene has CDR1 SGHNT and CDR2 YYREEE (reference sequence). What was sequenced was PBMCs or a T cell subset sorted from them (not recorded which). This sequence originates from a young man who had mild COVID-19 (a few samples of this study predate the infection). Cell type and time point are not known. The chain carries TRBV5-4 and TRBJ1-5; D unclear. CDR3 region: CASSSDGLTQHF. For the CDR3, the DNA is TGTGCCAGCAGTTCGGACGGACTGACCCAGCATTTT.